The clone carrying this T cell receptor beta chain came up a few times. The target antigen is unknown. Primers used in a second PCR of roughly 7 to 12 cycles were a sample-barcoded 5' primer and a J-beta primer mix. TCRdb reprocessed the 5' RACE reads via MiXCR and lists one record per CDR3 protein. The sample consists of 1 million or so distinct CDR3 sequences, 40% to 55% of them appearing once. Ranging in age from roughly 6 to 95, the donors were healthy Caucasian individuals from Russia. This sample was taken from a study of blood T cells in healthy people across ages. The V end was cut by 6 bases, the J end by 8 bases, with 13 bases between. From germline, CDR1 is MDHEN and CDR2 SYDVKM. The CDR3 totals 13 residues. General study results and limits: In long-lived donors, naive CD4+ cell counts and diversity exceeded those of aged donors.

The chain is built from TRBV28 and TRBJ1-4, with D tentatively TRBD1 (5 bases). The receptor was isolated from a woman aged 60-75 years in good health. What was sequenced was blood. Here the CDR3 DNA reads TGTGCCAGCAGCGGCCGGGGCGCCGAAAAACTGTTTTTT. Its translation: CASSGRGAEKLFF.